The 14 T cell receptor beta chains below all came from one sample that was sequenced in a study of T cell repertoires in cytomegalovirus infection. These receptors have no identified antigens. In TCRdb, the reads were re-called with MiXCR into one record per CDR3 protein. Altogether roughly 990,000 distinct CDR3 sequences are present, approximately 33% being singletons, with the ten largest covering around 15%. This material consisted of cultured CD8+ T cells from PBMCs, taken from culture after CMV antigen stimulation. Receptor source: a human donor in good health (CMV status not recorded). Some clones in this sample may be carry-over from other donors' samples.

The rearrangement links TRBV6-1 to TRBJ1-5; possible D gene TRBD1, 5 bases. The CDR3 covers 16 residues. The V end lost 3 bases, the J end lost 4 bases, and 16 bases lay between the germline ends. Germline V gives CDR1 MNHNS, CDR2 SASEGT. Here the CDR3 reads CASSDPGRGVNQPQHF. CDR3 DNA: TGTGCCAGCAGTGATCCCGGCCGGGGGGTTAATCAGCCCCAGCATTTT.

The chain carries TRBV7-8 and TRBJ2-3, with TRBD2 matching 13 bases. The length of the CDR3 is 19 residues. V shed 7 bases and J 0 bases; nucleotides not matched to a gene: 13. Germline loops: CDR1 SGHVS, CDR2 FQNEAQ. The CDR3 bases are TGTGCCAGCATCCCCGTTGGACTAGCGGGGGTCTCTAGCACAGATACGCAGTATTTT. Protein product: CASIPVGLAGVSSTDTQYF.

This clonotype was observed once. The chain couples TRBV27 to TRBJ2-5, with D possibly TRBD2 on 5 matching bases. There are 16 residues in the CDR3. The germline V and J ends were trimmed by 6 bases and 1 base, with 18 bases remaining between them. Germline CDR1 is MNHEY and CDR2 is SMNVEV (reference sequence). This chain's CDR3 is CASRLRARGTQETQYF. The DNA for the CDR3 is TGTGCCAGCAGACTTAGAGCTCGGGGTACCCAAGAGACCCAGTACTTC.

V usage is TRBV7-6 and J usage is TRBJ2-2, with TRBD2 matching over 9 bases. J lost 1 base, V lost 0 bases, and 6 bases had no gene match. The germline V gene encodes CDR1 SGHVS and CDR2 FNYEAQ. The CDR3 runs to 18 residues. CDR3 amino acids: CASSLAGTSYLNTGELFF. Written as DNA, the CDR3 is TGTGCCAGCAGCTTAGCGGGGACTAGCTACTTGAACACCGGGGAGCTGTTTTTT. Drawing the rest from reference TRBV7-6 and TRBJ2-2, the complete variable domain is GAGVSQSPRYKVTKRGQDVALRCDPISGHVSLYWYRQALGQGPEFLTYFNYEAQQDKSGLPNDRFSAERPEGSISTLTIQRTEQRDSAMYRCASSLAGTSYLNTGELFFGEGSRLTVL.

The CDR3 DNA is TGTGCCAGCAGTTTAATTCAGTCACCCCTCCACTTT. As protein: CASSLIQSPLHF. V and J are TRBV28 and TRBJ1-6; D unclear. The CDR3 totals 12 residues. V lost 2 bases, J lost 10 bases, and 6 bases lay in between. In germline, CDR1 is MDHEN, CDR2 SYDVKM.

V gene TRBV18 combines with J gene TRBJ2-1; D may be TRBD1 (6 bases). This CDR3 contains 16 residues. Germline values: CDR1 KGHSH, CDR2 LQKENI. V lost 2 bases, J lost 0 bases, and 11 bases lay in between. Written as DNA, the CDR3 is TGTGCCAGCTCACCAGACCCGGACAGCTCCTACAATGAGCAGTTCTTC. Translation gives CASSPDPDSSYNEQFF.

The chain has TRBV5-1 and TRBJ2-1, with D possibly TRBD1 on 5 matching bases. The CDR3 runs to 14 residues. Trimming cost V 2 bases and J 6 bases, with 12 bases left between them. The germline gives CDR1 SGHRS, CDR2 YFSETQ. In DNA, the CDR3 is TGCGCCAGCAGCTTCCTAGAAAGGGGCAATGAGCAGTTCTTC. Amino acids: CASSFLERGNEQFF.

The table lists this clonotype with a few counts. This chain links TRBV6-1 with TRBJ2-3; 11 nucleotides line up with TRBD2. Germline CDR1 MNHNS, CDR2 SASEGT. This CDR3 contains 19 residues. Germline trimming cut 0 bases from V and 2 bases from J; bases unmatched to any gene: 10. CDR3 protein: CASSEAVAGGLRATDTQYF. CDR3 DNA: TGTGCCAGCAGTGAAGCAGTAGCGGGGGGGCTTAGAGCCACAGATACGCAGTATTTT.

This clonotype was detected many times. The chain is built from TRBV7-2 and TRBJ2-3; 7 bases line up with TRBD1. Per the germline V gene, CDR1 is SGHTA and CDR2 is FQGNSA. V was clipped by 2 bases and J by 3 bases; unmatched bases: 11. There are 17 residues in the CDR3. CDR3 sequence: CASSLNLIGQETDTQYF. In nucleotides, the CDR3 is TGTGCCAGCAGCTTAAACCTTATTGGACAGGAGACAGATACGCAGTATTTT.

This clonotype has just a few counts. The rearrangement joins TRBV19 to TRBJ2-1; 8 nucleotides match TRBD2. J was trimmed by 5 bases and V by 1 base; bases with no gene match: 1. The length of the CDR3 is 14 residues. Per the germline V gene, CDR1 is LNHDA and CDR2 is SQIVND (reference sequence). The CDR3 sequence is CASSIGAGDNEQFF. The CDR3 coding sequence is TGTGCCAGTAGTATAGGAGCGGGGGACAATGAGCAGTTCTTC.

The V call is TRBV6-5, the J call TRBJ1-1; D remains unclear. The CDR3 consists of 13 residues. Germline CDR1 MNHEY, CDR2 SVGAGI. V was clipped by 2 bases and J by 6 bases, with 10 bases between them. The CDR3 loop is CASSYKRGAEAFF. CDR3 nucleotides: TGTGCCAGCAGTTACAAACGTGGGGCTGAAGCTTTCTTT.

The chain has TRBV20-1 and TRBJ2-7; 7 positions match TRBD2. The germline V gene has CDR1 DFQATT and CDR2 SNEGSKA (reference sequence). Trimming removed 4 bases from V and 0 bases from J; junction bases left unmatched: 12. The CDR3 runs to 16 residues. The DNA of the CDR3 is TGCAGTGCTACGCTTGATGGGCGGGGGAACTCCTACGAGCAGTACTTC. Translating it yields CSATLDGRGNSYEQYF.

This clonotype was counted at least ten times. This rearrangement joins TRBV7-9 to TRBJ1-4, with D maybe TRBD1 (6 bases). Germline CDR1 is SEHNR and CDR2 is FQNEAQ (reference sequence). CDR3 length equals 16 residues. The germline V and J ends were trimmed by 6 bases and 0 bases, with 14 bases remaining between them. The DNA of the CDR3 is TGTGCCAGCAGTAGGGGGAACCCCTCAACTAATGAAAAACTGTTTTTT. Its translation: CASSRGNPSTNEKLFF. The entire variable domain, with the rest obtained from reference TRBV7-9 and TRBJ1-4, is as follows: DTGVSQNPRHKITKRGQNVTFRCDPISEHNRLYWYRQTLGQGPEFLTYFQNEAQLEKSRLLSDRFSAERPKGSFSTLEIQRTEQGDSAMYLCASSRGNPSTNEKLFFGSGTQLSVL.

This clonotype was seen more than once but under ten times. This sequence joins TRBV27 and TRBJ2-3; D not resolved. The CDR3 extends over 15 amino acids. Per germline, CDR1 MNHEY and CDR2 SMNVEV (reference sequence). Trimming took 7 bases from V and 0 from J, leaving 14 bases between them. CDR3 nucleotide sequence: TGTGCCAGCACCGATGTTGGTCCTAGCACAGATACGCAGTATTTT. As protein: CASTDVGPSTDTQYF.